Listed here are 29 T cell receptor beta chains from one sample, sequenced in a study of technical replicates of blood from several donors. Assay: immunoSEQ multiplex PCR; the TCRdb copy retains only in-frame clones and omits some. The sample comprises just under 60,000 clones, about 95% of which are singletons, and 3% rests with the top ten. Sequences were obtained from PBMCs. The receptor source for this set is a human donor in good health. Some clones in this sample may be carry-over from other donors' samples.

CDR3 coding DNA: TGCGCCAGCAGCGGAGGGACAGGGAACACCGGGGAGCTGTTTTTT. The encoded protein is CASSGGTGNTGELFF. The genes are TRBV5-1 and TRBJ2-2; TRBD1 agrees at 8 bases. J gave up 1 base and V 4 bases, and 3 bases lay outside the gene matches. Germline V gives CDR1 SGHRS, CDR2 YFSETQ. The CDR3 loop spans 15 amino acids.

This clone was seen repeatedly, ten times or more. The chain has TRBV12-5 and TRBJ1-5; D is undetermined. CDR3 length: 15 residues. The ends were cut back, 5 bases at V and 2 bases at J, with 13 bases in the middle. CDR1 is LGHNT, CDR2 FRNRAP, per germline. The CDR3 protein is CASGQTGVRNQPQHF. CDR3 DNA: TGTGCTAGTGGTCAGACCGGAGTGCGCAATCAGCCCCAGCATTTT.

The rearrangement links TRBV10-3 to TRBJ2-3; 8 bases fit TRBD2. Trimming at V came to 4 bases and at J to 6 bases, leaving 6 bases not matched to a gene. Germline V gene data show CDR1 as ENHRY and CDR2 as SYGVKD. This CDR3 has 14 amino acids. DNA of the CDR3: TGTGCCATCAGTGGTGGGACTAGAGTTGATACGCAGTATTTT. It encodes CAISGGTRVDTQYF.

The rearrangement uses TRBV28 and TRBJ1-2; weak D call: TRBD1 (5 bases). Looked up from germline, CDR1 is MDHEN and CDR2 is SYDVKM. Trimming shortened V by 5 bases and J by 6 bases, and 10 bases separated the two germline ends. This CDR3 is 12 amino acids long. CDR3 sequence: CASSLAGNGYTF. In DNA form, the CDR3 reads TGTGCCAGCAGTCTCGCAGGGAATGGCTACACCTTC.

This chain joins TRBV9 and TRBJ2-7, with TRBD2 matching over 8 bases. The CDR3 is 14 amino acids. Germline-derived CDR1 and CDR2 are SGDLS and YYNGEE. The V and J ends lost 3 bases and 2 bases, in that order; junction bases with no gene match: 4. This chain's CDR3 is CASSAGLVPYEQYF. The CDR3, as DNA: TGTGCCAGCAGCGCGGGACTAGTCCCCTACGAGCAGTACTTC.

This chain connects TRBV5-6 to TRBJ2-3, with 9 bases identical to TRBD2. CDR1 is SGHDT, CDR2 YYEEEE, per germline. The trim removed 0 bases at V and 4 bases at J, leaving 9 bases unmatched. This CDR3 has 17 residues. The CDR3 spells CASSLGLAGSLPDTQYF. In DNA form, the CDR3 reads TGTGCCAGCAGCTTGGGGCTAGCGGGATCTCTCCCAGATACGCAGTATTTT.

V gene TRBV29-1 combines with J gene TRBJ2-7; no definite D call. In germline, CDR1 is SQVTM, CDR2 ANQGSEA. The CDR3 contains 13 residues. V was trimmed by 2 bases and J by 6 bases, leaving 14 bases between them. CDR3 protein: CSVELPRSGEQYF. The CDR3 DNA is TGCAGCGTTGAACTCCCAAGATCCGGCGAGCAGTACTTC.

The chain recombines TRBV10-1 with TRBJ2-3; TRBD2 aligns across 11 bases. This CDR3 comprises 16 residues. CDR1 and CDR2 (germline): WNHNN, SYGVQD (reference sequence). V lost 2 bases and J lost 1; bases outside the gene matches: 2. The CDR3 coding sequence is TGCGCCAGCAGTGAGCTAGCGGGGGGTCGCACAGATACGCAGTATTTT. It translates to CASSELAGGRTDTQYF.

V is TRBV5-5 and J is TRBJ1-2; TRBD1 matches 7 bases. CDR3 length: 14 residues. The V and J ends lost 3 bases and 4 bases, in that order; junction bases with no gene match: 6. Germline V lookup: CDR1 SGHKS, CDR2 YYEKEE (reference sequence). CDR3 in amino acids: CASSSGQLGYGYTF. CDR3 coding DNA: TGTGCCAGCAGCTCGGGACAGTTGGGCTATGGCTACACCTTC.

The rearrangement joins TRBV10-3 to TRBJ1-1; D remains unclear. Germline lookup yields CDR1 ENHRY and CDR2 SYGVKD. There are 13 residues in the CDR3. Between the trimmed V and J ends, which lost 6 bases and 1 base, there was a span of 9 bases. CDR3 sequence: CAISLGKNTEAFF. The CDR3 coding sequence is TGTGCCATCAGCCTCGGGAAGAACACTGAAGCTTTCTTT.

The V gene is TRBV5-1, the J gene TRBJ2-3, with a possible D match to TRBD1 (5 bases). Germline CDR1 and CDR2: SGHRS and YFSETQ. Trimming shortened V by 4 bases and J by 2 bases, and 14 bases separated the two germline ends. The CDR3 is 15 residues long. The CDR3 spells CASSLKGHFTDTQYF. Here the CDR3 DNA reads TGCGCCAGCAGCCTAAAAGGACATTTCACAGATACGCAGTATTTT.

This clone has just one count. The chain links TRBV7-8 to TRBJ2-4, with 8 bases fitting TRBD1. CDR3 length equals 15 residues. CDR1 and CDR2 from the germline V gene are SGHVS and FQNEAQ. The trim removed 3 bases at V and 5 bases at J, leaving 6 bases unmatched. CDR3 protein: CASSFFGQGQNIQYF. The CDR3, as DNA: TGTGCCAGCAGCTTCTTTGGACAGGGCCAAAACATTCAGTACTTC.

In DNA form, the CDR3 reads TGTGCCAGCACCCCGGGAACCGGGGAGCTGTTTTTT. Translation: CASTPGTGELFF. The chain recombines TRBV6-5 with TRBJ2-2; a possible D gene is TRBD2 (5 bases). The germline gives CDR1 MNHEY, CDR2 SVGAGI. The V end was cut by 7 bases, the J end by 5 bases, with 8 bases between. CDR3 size: 12 residues.

This clone appeared once. The chain couples TRBV29-1 to TRBJ2-7; D is perhaps TRBD2 (6 bases). V was cut by 7 bases and J by 6 bases, with 16 bases left in between. Germline V gene lookup returns CDR1 SQVTM and CDR2 ANQGSEA. The CDR3 covers 12 residues. Here the CDR3 DNA reads TGCAGCGCCCGGGGTAGGGGAGGCGAGCAGTACTTC. It is translated as CSARGRGGEQYF.

A single count supports this clone. The chain uses TRBV7-9 and TRBJ2-3; 7 nucleotides agree with TRBD1. There are 14 residues in the CDR3. Losses at the gene ends were 5 bases for V and 6 bases for J; bases not matched to a gene: 8. CDR1 and CDR2 (germline): SEHNR, FQNEAQ (reference sequence). CDR3 amino acids: CASSPGTVPDTQYF. CDR3 nucleotides: TGTGCCAGCAGCCCCGGGACAGTACCCGATACGCAGTATTTT.

The chain recombines TRBV4-3 with TRBJ2-2; D is uncertain. The CDR3 spans 18 residues. Germline CDR1 is LGHNA and CDR2 is YSLEER. V lost 3 bases to trimming and J lost 6 bases, with 23 bases between them. The CDR3 DNA reads TGCGCCAGCAGCCAGAGGCAAGCGTTGAACATTATGTCCGGGGAGCTGTTTTTT. Its protein is CASSQRQALNIMSGELFF.

The DNA of the CDR3 is TGTGCCAGCAGCATCCAGTTTGGAGTCTCTGGAAACACCATATATTTT. It is translated as CASSIQFGVSGNTIYF. The rearrangement uses TRBV7-2 and TRBJ1-3; D uncertain. In germline, CDR1 is SGHTA, CDR2 FQGNSA. V was shortened by 5 bases and J by 0 bases, with 14 bases between the two germline ends. The CDR3 sequence is 16 residues long.

V gene TRBV12-5 combines with J gene TRBJ1-5; the match to TRBD1 covers 8 bases. Per germline, CDR1 LGHNT and CDR2 FRNRAP. V lost 0 bases and J lost 7; bases outside the gene matches: 5. CDR3 length: 15 amino acids. The CDR3 nucleotides are TGTGCTAGTGGTTTGGTAAGACAGGGGATACAGCCCCAGCATTTT. Amino acids: CASGLVRQGIQPQHF. The variable domain in full, completed from reference TRBV12-5 and TRBJ1-5, reads DARVTQTPRHKVTEMGQEVTMRCQPILGHNTVFWYRQTMMQGLELLAYFRNRAPLDDSGMPKDRFSAEMPDATLATLKIQPSEPRDSAVYFCASGLVRQGIQPQHFGDGTRLSIL.

The chain has TRBV5-4 and TRBJ2-3, with 11 nucleotides matching TRBD2. Germline-derived CDR1 and CDR2 are SGHNT and YYREEE (reference sequence). V trimming: 0 bases; J trimming: 5 bases; junction bases outside the gene matches: 8. The CDR3 spans 17 residues. The CDR3 here is CASSLATSGSARDTQYF. In DNA, the CDR3 is TGTGCCAGCAGCTTGGCAACTAGCGGGAGCGCTCGAGATACGCAGTATTTT.

The chain joins TRBV7-9 to TRBJ1-5, with 9 bases aligning to TRBD1. The germline V gene has CDR1 SEHNR and CDR2 FQNEAQ (reference sequence). This CDR3 spans 14 amino acids. The V segment lost 5 bases and the J segment 4 bases; nucleotides outside the gene matches: 3. DNA for the CDR3: TGTGCCAGCAGCGACGGGACAGGGAATCAGCCCCAGCATTTT. It translates to CASSDGTGNQPQHF.

The rearrangement links TRBV4-1 to TRBJ2-5; 11 positions match TRBD2. Germline loops: CDR1 MGHRA, CDR2 YSYEKL. CDR3 size: 16 residues. The V and J ends lost 2 bases and 5 bases, in that order; junction bases with no gene match: 7. The DNA for the CDR3 is TGCGCCAGCAGCCAAAGACTAGCGGGGTACGCGGAGACCCAGTACTTC. It specifies CASSQRLAGYAETQYF.

The gene calls are TRBV2 and TRBJ2-1; the match to TRBD2 covers 13 bases. Germline V gene sequence: CDR1 SNHLY, CDR2 FYNNEI. This CDR3 region has 17 residues. V was clipped by 2 bases and J by 9 bases; unmatched bases: 10. As DNA, the CDR3 is TGTGCCAGCAGTGAATTCAGTAGGACTAGCGGGGGTGGTGAGCAGTTCTTC. Protein sequence: CASSEFSRTSGGGEQFF.

As regards this clone: Its ends do not fully match the called genes, so a read error is possible. The CDR3 here is CATRRGSLHTDTQYF. DNA for the CDR3: TGTGCCACCAGAAGAGGATCCCTCCACACGGATACGCAGTATTTT. The V gene is TRBV15, the J gene TRBJ2-3; D is unclear. The CDR3 is 15 residues long. Germline CDR1 is LNHNV and CDR2 is YYDKDF (reference sequence).

V gene TRBV11-2 combines with J gene TRBJ1-2; no firm D call. The CDR3 runs to 15 residues. The germline gives CDR1 SGHAT, CDR2 FQNNGV. The V end lost 5 bases, the J end lost 4 bases, and 17 bases lay between the germline ends. CDR3 bases: TGTGCCAGCAGCCCGACGCGGGGAAAGGGCTATGGCTACACCTTC. It encodes CASSPTRGKGYGYTF.

V gene TRBV9 combines with J gene TRBJ1-1; 7 bases line up with TRBD1. Germline values: CDR1 SGDLS, CDR2 YYNGEE. Unmatched junction bases numbered 7, after V lost 3 bases and J lost 8 bases. The CDR3 is 13 residues long. DNA for the CDR3: TGTGCCAGCAGCGCCCCTGACAGGGAAGAAGCTTTCTTT. This sequence encodes CASSAPDREEAFF. The full variable domain, rest sourced from reference TRBV9 and TRBJ1-1, is DSGVTQTPKHLITATGQRVTLRCSPRSGDLSVYWYQQSLDQGLQFLIQYYNGEERAKGNILERFSAQQFPDLHSELNLSSLELGDSALYFCASSAPDREEAFFGQGTRLTVV.

CDR3 sequence reads: CSAPLRDTQYF. The CDR3, as DNA: TGCAGTGCCCCTCTCCGAGATACGCAGTATTTT. The rearrangement links TRBV20-1 to TRBJ2-3; D is undetermined. Looked up from germline, CDR1 is DFQATT and CDR2 is SNEGSKA (reference sequence). Trimming shortened V by 6 bases and J by 5 bases, and 9 bases separated the two germline ends. This CDR3 comprises 11 residues.

The CDR3 DNA sequence: TGTGCCAGCAGTGAAGGGGCTGTCGGGGCACCCCTCCACTTT. Encoded protein: CASSEGAVGAPLHF. The V gene is TRBV6-1, the J gene TRBJ1-6; unclear D gene. Trimming pared 1 base from V and 11 bases from J, leaving 12 bases between. Per the germline V gene, CDR1 is MNHNS and CDR2 is SASEGT. The CDR3 length is 14 residues.

This chain joins TRBV6-5 and TRBJ2-7; TRBD1 agrees at 8 bases. Germline loops: CDR1 MNHEY, CDR2 SVGAGI. V shed 6 bases, J shed 3 bases, and the junction held 10 bases outside the gene matches. The CDR3 sequence is 15 residues long. CDR3 DNA: TGTGCCAGCAGCCTAGTCGGGGACAGGAACTACGAGCAGTACTTC. This codes for CASSLVGDRNYEQYF.

The rearrangement links TRBV13 to TRBJ2-5; D might be TRBD1 (5 bases). CDR3 length equals 14 residues. Germline lookup yields CDR1 PRHDT and CDR2 FYEKMQ (reference sequence). Trimming removed 4 bases at V and 5 bases at J, with 14 bases between. This CDR3 is CASSSDPRAETQYF. The DNA of the CDR3 is TGTGCCAGCAGCTCCGACCCCAGGGCGGAGACCCAGTACTTC. Full variable domain (rest looked up from reference TRBV13 and TRBJ2-5): AAGVIQSPRHLIKEKRETATLKCYPIPRHDTVYWYQQGPGQDPQFLISFYEKMQSDKGSIPDRFSAQQFSDYHSELNMSSLELGDSALYFCASSSDPRAETQYFGPGTRLLVL.